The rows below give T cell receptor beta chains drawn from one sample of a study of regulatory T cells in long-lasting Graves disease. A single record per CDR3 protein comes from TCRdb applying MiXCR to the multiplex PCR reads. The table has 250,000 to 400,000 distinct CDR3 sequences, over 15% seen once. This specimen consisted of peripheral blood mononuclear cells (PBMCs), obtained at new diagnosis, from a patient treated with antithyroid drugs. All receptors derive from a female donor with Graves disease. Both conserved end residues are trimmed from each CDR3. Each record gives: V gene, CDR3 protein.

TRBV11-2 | ASSSPRTGGWGF
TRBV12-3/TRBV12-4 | ASSFVSGPSDEQF
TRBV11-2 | ASSLDIVSDTQY
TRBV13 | ATLDARSGISETQY
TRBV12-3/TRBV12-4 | ASLQHPGELF
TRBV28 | ASSQRGSRRETQY
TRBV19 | ASSPVRRDRNTEAF
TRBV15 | ATSVRGFHGELF
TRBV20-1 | SARGQGHNEQF
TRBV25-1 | ASSSHWGTETQY
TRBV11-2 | ASSRLSGKAGEQY
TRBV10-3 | ASPFLPGGRADTQY
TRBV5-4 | ASNSYLDRSKNIQY
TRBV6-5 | ASSLPGTEKLF
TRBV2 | ASSVTRTGGSSNTGELF
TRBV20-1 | SARDLAGLAGAGEQY
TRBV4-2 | ASSQDLAGTDTQY
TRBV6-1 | ASSAPSAPFYEQY
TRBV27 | ASSSGDTGELF
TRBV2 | ASSGTSAYNEQF
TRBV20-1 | SARTSGWGTDTQY
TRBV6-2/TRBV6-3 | ASSEVVTDQETQY
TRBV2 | ASSLQGTDEQF
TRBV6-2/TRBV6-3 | ASSYSNSLMNTEAF
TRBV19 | ASRDGGSTPLQH
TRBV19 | ASSTRFAGHTDTQY
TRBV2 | ASSAGGPSKEAF
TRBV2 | ASRSGYGDTQY
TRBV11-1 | ASSFGQTPSAQY
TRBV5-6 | ASSWDRVPGYT
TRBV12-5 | ASGLASVAGELF
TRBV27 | ASSRSPGSTNEKLF
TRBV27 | ASRGGEGLEDTQY
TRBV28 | ASSFHLPGTIRYEQY
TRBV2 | ASSEGRGARAEAF
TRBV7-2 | ASRPSGGSPSTDTQY
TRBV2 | ASSPGTGISVTSGANVLT
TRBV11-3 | ASSLGADDYGYT
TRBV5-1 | ASSLGRDSGNQPQH
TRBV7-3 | ASSLGTGGPQETQY
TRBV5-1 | ASSLAQGGSYNEQF
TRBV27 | ASSMTDITTDTQY
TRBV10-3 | AISGGYKQY
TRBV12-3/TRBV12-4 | ASTSAGKGYEQY
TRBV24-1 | ATSSSRGGRETQY
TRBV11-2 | ASSQRGQMNTEAF
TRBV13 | ASSLVVSTDTQY
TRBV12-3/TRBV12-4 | ASTERTDYNEQF
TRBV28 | ASRRTVHVGSSYNEQF
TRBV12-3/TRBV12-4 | ANSQFTNYGYT
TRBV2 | ASSEKNTIY
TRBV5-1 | ASSFLNLDRVTGELF
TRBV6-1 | ASSKLADEQF
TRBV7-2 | ASSKYPRDRGHDNEKLF
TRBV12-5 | AGQEPHSGTSVQETQY
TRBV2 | ASSLEGSIDEQY
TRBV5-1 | ASRRPGTGNEQF
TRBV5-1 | ASRAGERYNEQF